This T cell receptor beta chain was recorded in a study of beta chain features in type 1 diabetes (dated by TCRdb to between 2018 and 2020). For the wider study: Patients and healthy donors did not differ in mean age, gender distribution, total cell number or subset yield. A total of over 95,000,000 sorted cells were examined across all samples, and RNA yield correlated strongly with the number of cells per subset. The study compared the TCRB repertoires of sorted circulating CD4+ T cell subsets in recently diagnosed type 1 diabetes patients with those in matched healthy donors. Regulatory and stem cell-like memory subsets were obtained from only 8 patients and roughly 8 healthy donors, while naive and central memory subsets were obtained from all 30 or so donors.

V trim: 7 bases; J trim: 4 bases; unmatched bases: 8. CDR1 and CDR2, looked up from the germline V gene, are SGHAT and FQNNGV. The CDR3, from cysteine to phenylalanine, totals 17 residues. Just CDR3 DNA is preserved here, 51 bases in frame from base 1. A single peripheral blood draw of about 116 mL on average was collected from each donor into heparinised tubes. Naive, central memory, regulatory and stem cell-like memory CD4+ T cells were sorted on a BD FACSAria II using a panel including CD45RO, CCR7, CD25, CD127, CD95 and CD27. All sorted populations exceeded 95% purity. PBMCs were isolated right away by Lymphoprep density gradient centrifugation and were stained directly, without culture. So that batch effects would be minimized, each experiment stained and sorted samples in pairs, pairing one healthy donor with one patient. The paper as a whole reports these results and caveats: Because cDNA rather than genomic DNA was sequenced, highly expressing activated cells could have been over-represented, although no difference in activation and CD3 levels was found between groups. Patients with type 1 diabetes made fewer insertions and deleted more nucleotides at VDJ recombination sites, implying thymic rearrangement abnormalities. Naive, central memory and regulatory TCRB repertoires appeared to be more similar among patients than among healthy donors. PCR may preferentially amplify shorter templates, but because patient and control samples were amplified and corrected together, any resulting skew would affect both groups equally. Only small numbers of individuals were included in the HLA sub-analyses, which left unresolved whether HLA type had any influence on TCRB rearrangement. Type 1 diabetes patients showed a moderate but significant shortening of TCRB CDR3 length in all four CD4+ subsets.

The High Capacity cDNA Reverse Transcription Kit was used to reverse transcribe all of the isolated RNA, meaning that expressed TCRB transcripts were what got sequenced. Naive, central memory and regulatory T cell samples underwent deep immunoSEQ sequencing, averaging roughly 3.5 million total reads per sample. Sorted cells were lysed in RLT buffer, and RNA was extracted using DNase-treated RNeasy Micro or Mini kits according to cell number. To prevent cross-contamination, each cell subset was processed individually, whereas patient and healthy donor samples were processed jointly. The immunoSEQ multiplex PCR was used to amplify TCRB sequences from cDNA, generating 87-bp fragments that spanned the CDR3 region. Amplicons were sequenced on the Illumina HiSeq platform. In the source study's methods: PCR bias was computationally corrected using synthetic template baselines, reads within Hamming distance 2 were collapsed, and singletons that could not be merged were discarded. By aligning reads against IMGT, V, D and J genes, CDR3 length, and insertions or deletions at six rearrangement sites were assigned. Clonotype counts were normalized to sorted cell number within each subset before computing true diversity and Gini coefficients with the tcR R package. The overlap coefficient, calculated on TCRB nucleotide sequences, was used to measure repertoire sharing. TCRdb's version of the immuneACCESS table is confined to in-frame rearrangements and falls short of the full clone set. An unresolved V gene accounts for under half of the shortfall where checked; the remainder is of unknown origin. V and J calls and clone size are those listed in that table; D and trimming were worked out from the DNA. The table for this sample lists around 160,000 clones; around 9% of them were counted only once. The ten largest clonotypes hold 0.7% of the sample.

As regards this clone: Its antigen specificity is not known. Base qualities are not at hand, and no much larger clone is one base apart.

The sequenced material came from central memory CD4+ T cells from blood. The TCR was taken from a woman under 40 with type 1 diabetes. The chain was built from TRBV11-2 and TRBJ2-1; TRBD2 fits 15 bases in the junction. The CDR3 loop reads CASTQGLAGGEYNEQFF. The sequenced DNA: TGTGCCAGCACCCAAGGACTAGCGGGAGGGGAATACAATGAGCAGTTCTTC.